These 17 T cell receptor beta chains were sequenced from one sample in a study of CD8 T cells in Susac syndrome. Random hexamers served to reverse transcribe roughly 0.5 to 1 ug RNA. TCRdb redid the calling of the immunoSEQ multiplex PCR reads with MiXCR, one entry per CDR3 protein. The sample holds around 71,000 distinct CDR3 sequences; 93% are singletons and the top ten take roughly 0.16%. Input material: CD4+ T cells from PBMCs. The receptors here all came from a human donor with Susac syndrome.

The chain employs TRBV2 and TRBJ2-5; 9 bases line up with TRBD1. Looked up from germline, CDR1 is SNHLY and CDR2 is FYNNEI. V lost 2 bases to trimming and J lost 3 bases; unmatched junction nucleotides: 7. This CDR3 is built from 16 residues. CDR3 nucleotide sequence: TGTGCCAGCAGTGAACTACAGGGGGCTGAGGAAGAGACCCAGTACTTC. This gives the protein CASSELQGAEEETQYF.

CDR3 nucleotide sequence: TGTGCCAGCAGTTACAGGCAGGGTTACGGAGATCCCTATGGCTACACCTTC. Protein: CASSYRQGYGDPYGYTF. The chain has TRBV6-5 and TRBJ1-2; the D gene is possibly TRBD1 (5 bases). Germline-derived CDR1 and CDR2 are MNHEY and SVGAGI. V was trimmed by 2 bases and J by 4 bases, leaving 20 bases between them. This CDR3 contains 17 residues.

On this clonotype: At one of its ends the junction is not consistent with the germline gene, which may arise from a read error. This chain uses TRBV2 with TRBJ1-3; tentative D call: TRBD1 (5 bases). This CDR3 is 15 amino acids long. From germline, CDR1 is SNHLY and CDR2 FYNNEI. In DNA, the CDR3 is TGTGCCAGCAGTGCGGAGGGACTCTCTGAAAACACCATATATTTT. As protein: CASSAEGLSENTIYF.

The chain is built from TRBV14 and TRBJ2-7; D is tentatively TRBD1 or TRBD2 (5 bases each). The CDR3 is 14 residues long. Per the germline V gene, CDR1 is SGHDN and CDR2 is FVKESK. The V end lost 6 bases, the J end lost 3 bases, and 15 bases lay between the germline ends. The CDR3 protein is CASRKGGAGYEQYF. CDR3 nucleotides: TGTGCCAGCAGAAAAGGTGGGGCGGGCTACGAGCAGTACTTC.

This rearrangement joins TRBV7-2 to TRBJ1-6; D unclear. Germline V gene data show CDR1 as SGHTA and CDR2 as FQGNSA. Trimming took off 0 bases at V and 6 bases at J, with 3 bases between the two ends. The CDR3 runs 13 residues. DNA of the CDR3: TGTGCCAGCAGCTTAGCTCGTAATTCACCCCTCCACTTT. It codes for CASSLARNSPLHF.

The rearrangement links TRBV19 to TRBJ1-2; no definite D call. The ends were cut back, 8 bases at V and 4 bases at J, with 17 bases in the middle. This CDR3 spans 14 amino acids. CDR1 and CDR2 (germline): LNHDA, SQIVND (reference sequence). CDR3 sequence (DNA): TGTGCCAGTTTTGACTTATCTGGACTCTATGGCTACACCTTC. Its translation: CASFDLSGLYGYTF.

The chain combines TRBV6-2 or TRBV6-3 with TRBJ2-7; D ambiguous. This CDR3 spans 12 amino acids. Germline V lookup: CDR1 MNHEY, CDR2 SVGEGT. V was trimmed by 5 bases and J by 2 bases, leaving 7 bases between them. CDR3 sequence reads: CASSLTPYEQYF. The CDR3 nucleotides are TGTGCCAGCAGTCTGACACCCTACGAGCAGTACTTC.

The chain employs TRBV6-5 and TRBJ2-5; the match to TRBD1 covers 10 bases. Germline V gene data show CDR1 as MNHEY and CDR2 as SVGAGI. The CDR3 has 15 residues. Trimming cost V 5 bases and J 4 bases; bases outside gene matches: 7. CDR3 loop: CASSRLTGGRETQYF. The CDR3 coding sequence is TGTGCCAGCAGTCGCCTGACAGGGGGCCGAGAGACCCAGTACTTC.

The V gene is TRBV28, the J gene TRBJ1-5; no definite D call. V was clipped by 6 bases and J by 7 bases, with 13 bases between them. Germline V lookup: CDR1 MDHEN, CDR2 SYDVKM. This CDR3 is 13 amino acids long. The chain's CDR3 is CASRGPRLQPQHF. The CDR3 bases are TGTGCCAGCAGAGGGCCCAGGTTACAGCCCCAGCATTTT.

The chain combines TRBV14 with TRBJ2-2, with a weak D call TRBD1 (6 bases). The CDR3 extends over 14 amino acids. Germline lookup yields CDR1 SGHDN and CDR2 FVKESK. Trimming left V 4 bases short and J 6 bases short, with 12 bases between. The CDR3 nucleotides are TGTGCCAGCAGCCGACAGGATTTGTCCGGGGAGCTGTTTTTT. This translates into CASSRQDLSGELFF.

This chain uses TRBV6-5 with TRBJ1-2; D remains ambiguous. The CDR3 contains 15 residues. The V and J ends lost 0 bases and 4 bases respectively, with 12 bases between them. Per the germline V gene, CDR1 is MNHEY and CDR2 is SVGAGI. CDR3 nucleotide sequence: TGTGCCAGCAGTTACTCAGAGTCGAGTCCCTATGGCTACACCTTC. This gives the protein CASSYSESSPYGYTF.

The V and J genes are TRBV3-1 and TRBJ1-4; 11 nucleotides agree with TRBD1. The germline CDR1 and CDR2 sequences are LGHDT and YNNKEL (reference sequence). There are 14 residues in the CDR3. The trim removed 3 bases at V and 10 bases at J, leaving 4 bases unmatched. CDR3 residues: CASSQGQGVGKLFF. In nucleotides, the CDR3 is TGTGCCAGCAGCCAGGGACAGGGGGTTGGAAAACTGTTTTTT.

This chain joins TRBV29-1 and TRBJ2-5; TRBD1 matches 7 bases. The CDR3 totals 13 residues. J lost 4 bases, V lost 7 bases, and 9 bases had no gene match. The germline CDR1 and CDR2 sequences are SQVTM and ANQGSEA. The DNA of the CDR3 is TGCAGCGCTACAAACAGGGGCCGAGAGACCCAGTACTTC. The encoded protein is CSATNRGRETQYF.

This chain links TRBV7-9 with TRBJ1-1; D is unclear. The CDR3 is 16 amino acids. Germline V lookup: CDR1 SEHNR, CDR2 FQNEAQ (reference sequence). The V and J ends lost 5 bases and 1 base respectively, with 17 bases between them. This CDR3 is CASSRNQNRQNTEAFF. DNA of the CDR3: TGTGCCAGCAGCCGCAACCAAAATAGACAGAACACTGAAGCTTTCTTT.

The V and J genes are TRBV5-1 and TRBJ1-1, with TRBD1 identical over 12 bases. CDR3 length: 15 amino acids. V gave up 3 bases and J gave up 5 bases; unmatched junction bases: 5. Germline values: CDR1 SGHRS, CDR2 YFSETQ. In DNA form, the CDR3 reads TGCGCCAGCAGCTGGGGACAGGGGGCAAGGACTGAAGCTTTCTTT. This sequence encodes CASSWGQGARTEAFF.

This sequence joins TRBV28 and TRBJ2-5; D is tentatively TRBD1 or TRBD2 (5 bases each). The V end was cut by 2 bases, the J end by 5 bases, with 18 bases between. The length of the CDR3 is 16 residues. Germline-derived CDR1 and CDR2 are MDHEN and SYDVKM. The DNA for the CDR3 is TGTGCCAGCAGTTTAGAGGGGTGGGTGTCCGGGGAGACCCAGTACTTC. Translated, it gives CASSLEGWVSGETQYF.

The V gene is TRBV19, the J gene TRBJ1-5, with TRBD1 matching over 9 bases. J was trimmed by 4 bases and V by 3 bases; bases with no gene match: 4. Germline values: CDR1 LNHDA, CDR2 SQIVND (reference sequence). This CDR3 spans 15 amino acids. The DNA for the CDR3 is TGTGCCAGTAGTATGGACAGGGGAAGGAATCAGCCCCAGCATTTT. This translates into CASSMDRGRNQPQHF.